This is a list of T cell receptor beta chains from one sample in a study of OX40 agonist ivuxolimab in advanced cancers. Method: immunoSEQ multiplex PCR; TCRdb's copy keeps in-frame clones and lacks some. Seen here are about 92,000 clones, 84% observed once, and the top ten hold 5.8%. Sample: CD4+ or CD8+ T cells sorted from blood, taken in a trial of the OX40 agonist ivuxolimab. Receptors originate from an adult with an advanced solid tumor such as melanoma, head and neck, liver or kidney cancer. CDR3s include the opening cysteine and the closing phenylalanine or tryptophan. Each record gives: J gene, clone size, V gene, D gene, CDR3 protein, CDR3 DNA. A D gene is named only where the DNA matches it firmly. For some rows the clone size is stated as once, few or many, or as a class when expanded; others skip it.

j_call: TRBJ1-2
clone_size: .
v_call: TRBV10-3
d_call: .
cdr3_aa: CAISESRVGYTF
cdr3_nt: TGTGCCATCAGTGAGTCTCGGGTTGGCTACACCTTC

j_call: TRBJ1-1
clone_size: .
v_call: TRBV10-3
d_call: .
cdr3_aa: CAISEMIQGLTEAFF
cdr3_nt: TGTGCCATCAGTGAGATGATCCAGGGTCTAACTGAAGCTTTCTTT

j_call: TRBJ1-6
clone_size: many
v_call: TRBV6-4
d_call: .
cdr3_aa: CASSPNPYSPLHF
cdr3_nt: TGTGCCAGCAGTCCCAACCCCTATTCACCCCTCCACTTT

j_call: TRBJ2-7
clone_size: .
v_call: TRBV9
d_call: .
cdr3_aa: CASSPQSDQAYEQYF
cdr3_nt: TGTGCCAGCAGCCCCCAGAGCGACCAGGCCTACGAGCAGTACTTC

j_call: TRBJ2-1
clone_size: .
v_call: TRBV5-1
d_call: .
cdr3_aa: CASCLLDTLNEQFF
cdr3_nt: TGCGCCAGCTGCCTTTTGGACACGTTGAATGAGCAGTTCTTC

j_call: TRBJ2-7
clone_size: .
v_call: TRBV7-2
d_call: TRBD1
cdr3_aa: CASSYTGTEYEQYF
cdr3_nt: TGTGCCAGCAGCTACACCGGGACAGAGTACGAGCAGTACTTC

j_call: TRBJ1-5
clone_size: once
v_call: TRBV5-1
d_call: .
cdr3_aa: CASSPSGGGNQPQHF
cdr3_nt: TGCGCCAGCAGCCCCAGTGGAGGCGGCAATCAGCCCCAGCATTTT

j_call: TRBJ1-1
clone_size: .
v_call: TRBV19
d_call: TRBD1
cdr3_aa: CASSIVVGAGGVTEAFF
cdr3_nt: TGTGCCAGTAGTATAGTGGTAGGGGCAGGGGGCGTAACTGAAGCTTTCTTT

j_call: TRBJ1-4
clone_size: .
v_call: TRBV19
d_call: TRBD1
cdr3_aa: CASSMRQGGEKLFF
cdr3_nt: TGTGCCAGTAGTATGAGACAGGGAGGTGAAAAACTGTTTTTT

j_call: TRBJ1-1
clone_size: .
v_call: TRBV7-8
d_call: TRBD1
cdr3_aa: CASSRTGGNTEAFF
cdr3_nt: TGTGCCAGCAGCAGGACAGGGGGTAACACTGAAGCTTTCTTT

j_call: TRBJ1-6
clone_size: few
v_call: TRBV30
d_call: TRBD1
cdr3_aa: CAWSDGTGGGSPLHF
cdr3_nt: TGTGCCTGGAGTGACGGGACAGGGGGAGGATCACCCCTCCACTTT

j_call: TRBJ2-3
clone_size: .
v_call: TRBV6-5
d_call: .
cdr3_aa: CASGLLADTQYF
cdr3_nt: TGTGCCAGCGGTCTATTGGCAGATACGCAGTATTTT

j_call: TRBJ1-6
clone_size: once
v_call: TRBV15
d_call: .
cdr3_aa: CATRYAAAHNSPLHF
cdr3_nt: TGTGCCACCAGATACGCGGCAGCCCATAATTCACCCCTCCACTTT

j_call: TRBJ1-4
clone_size: .
v_call: TRBV7-2
d_call: TRBD1
cdr3_aa: CASSLARQGPNEKLFF
cdr3_nt: TGTGCCAGCAGCTTAGCCCGACAGGGCCCTAATGAAAAACTGTTTTTT

j_call: TRBJ1-2
clone_size: .
v_call: TRBV18
d_call: .
cdr3_aa: CASSQGVGEDGYTF
cdr3_nt: TGTGCCAGCTCCCAGGGTGTGGGGGAAGATGGCTACACCTTC

j_call: TRBJ2-4
clone_size: .
v_call: TRBV18
d_call: .
cdr3_aa: CASSPLGPWGNIQYF
cdr3_nt: TGTGCCAGCTCACCACTAGGCCCTTGGGGGAACATTCAGTACTTC

j_call: TRBJ2-2
clone_size: .
v_call: TRBV29-1
d_call: .
cdr3_aa: CSGGMGAGELFF
cdr3_nt: TGCAGCGGGGGAATGGGGGCCGGGGAGCTGTTTTTT

j_call: TRBJ2-1
clone_size: .
v_call: TRBV18
d_call: .
cdr3_aa: CASSPQSLYNEQFF
cdr3_nt: TGTGCCAGCTCCCCCCAGAGCCTTTACAATGAGCAGTTCTTC